The next 27 T cell receptor beta chains were all read from a single sample in a study of molecular identifiers for immune sequencing clone quantification. TCRdb reprocessed the PCR reads via MiXCR and lists one record per CDR3 protein. Seen here are approximately 630,000 distinct CDR3 sequences, around 25% observed once, and the top ten hold 0.78%. Sequenced: naive CD8+ T cells from blood, with Jurkat cell RNA spiked in. Indicated subset: FACS-sorted CD8+CD4-CCR7+CD45RA+ naive T cells. These receptors all stem from a human donor in good health. Some libraries in this study had Jurkat cell RNA spiked in.

This clonotype was picked up a small number of times. CDR3 in DNA: TGTGCCAGCAGCTGGTGGGGGGGGGCGGAGACCCAGTACTTC. This encodes CASSWWGGAETQYF. The genes are TRBV5-6 and TRBJ2-5, with a weak D call TRBD2 (7 bases). Trimming removed 3 bases from V and 5 bases from J, with 14 bases in between. This CDR3 has 14 amino acids. Germline CDR1 and CDR2: SGHDT and YYEEEE. Looking up the rest from reference TRBV5-6 and TRBJ2-5 gives the full variable domain: DAGVTQSPTHLIKTRGQQVTLRCSPKSGHDTVSWYQQALGQGPQFIFQYYEEEERQRGNFPDRFSGHQFPNYSSELNVNALLLGDSALYLCASSWWGGAETQYFGPGTRLLVL.

This clonotype occurred many times. The V and J genes are TRBV7-9 and TRBJ2-7, with TRBD2 matching over 7 bases. This CDR3 spans 14 amino acids. Germline trimming cut 5 bases from V and 3 bases from J; bases unmatched to any gene: 7. Germline CDR1 SEHNR, CDR2 FQNEAQ (reference sequence). CDR3 region: CASSVTGGGYEQYF. The CDR3 nucleotides are TGTGCCAGCAGCGTTACGGGGGGTGGCTACGAGCAGTACTTC. The full variable domain, completed using reference TRBV7-9 and TRBJ2-7, is DTGVSQNPRHKITKRGQNVTFRCDPISEHNRLYWYRQTLGQGPEFLTYFQNEAQLEKSRLLSDRFSAERPKGSFSTLEIQRTEQGDSAMYLCASSVTGGGYEQYFGPGTRLTVT.

This clonotype was observed many times. The chain combines TRBV27 with TRBJ2-4, with a tentative D call TRBD2 (5 bases). Trimming left V 1 base short and J 0 bases short, with 16 bases between. The CDR3 length is 18 residues. Germline V gives CDR1 MNHEY, CDR2 SMNVEV (reference sequence). The chain's CDR3 is CASSLWTQSGIAKNIQYF. DNA of the CDR3: TGTGCCAGCAGTTTATGGACTCAGTCTGGTATAGCCAAAAACATTCAGTACTTC.

The V call is TRBV10-3, the J call TRBJ2-7; the D gene could be TRBD1 or TRBD2 (5 bases each). V was pared by 6 bases and J by 2 bases, with 17 bases between. The germline V gene encodes CDR1 ENHRY and CDR2 SYGVKD. The CDR3 covers 15 residues. CDR3 bases: TGTGCCATCAGACCCGGGACGGGTAACCCCTACGAGCAGTACTTC. Its protein is CAIRPGTGNPYEQYF.

The rearrangement links TRBV4-1 to TRBJ1-4; 8 nucleotides match TRBD1. CDR1 is MGHRA and CDR2 is YSYEKL in the germline V gene. With V trimmed by 3 bases and J by 4 bases, 16 bases remained unmatched. The CDR3 loop spans 19 amino acids. CDR3 nucleotide sequence: TGCGCCAGCAGCCAGGCCGCGGGCCAGGGGGCGAACAATAATGAAAAACTGTTTTTT. Amino acids: CASSQAAGQGANNNEKLFF.

As regards this clonotype: This clone may be a read error of a much larger clone one base away. This likely comes from a read error, as the CDR3 has no conserved phenylalanine or tryptophan at its end. This chain links TRBV6-5 with TRBJ2-1; D perhaps matches TRBD2 (5 bases). This CDR3 region has 14 residues. Trimming removed 8 bases at V and 7 bases at J, with 18 bases between. CDR1 is MNHEY and CDR2 is SVGAGI in the germline V gene. The CDR3 is CASGFIGPGNEQFL. The CDR3 nucleotides are TGTGCCAGCGGTTTTATAGGTCCGGGGAATGAGCAGTTCTTA.

The chain is built from TRBV6-6 and TRBJ2-7; D is uncertain. The germline V gene encodes CDR1 MNHNY and CDR2 SVGAGI (reference sequence). The CDR3 sequence is 14 residues long. Trimming cost V 4 bases and J 4 bases, with 14 bases left between them. CDR3 sequence: CASSSDQKVYEQYF. CDR3 bases: TGTGCCAGCAGTTCGGATCAAAAGGTATACGAGCAGTACTTC.

Concerning this clonotype: No conserved phenylalanine or tryptophan is present at the end of the CDR3, so a read error is the likely explanation. The DNA of the CDR3 is TGTGCCAGCAGCCAAGGGGGACTGAGGACTGAAGCTTTCATT. Amino acid sequence: CASSQGGLRTEAFI. The chain has TRBV3-1 and TRBJ1-1; D is perhaps TRBD1 (5 bases). V lost 1 base, J lost 5 bases, and 11 bases lay in between. Per the germline V gene, CDR1 is LGHDT and CDR2 is YNNKEL (reference sequence). The CDR3 contains 14 residues.

Details on this clonotype: A read error is possible here, since a much larger clone lies one base away. The chain employs TRBV3-1 and TRBJ2-3; D call uncertain. The CDR3 consists of 17 residues. The germline V and J ends were trimmed by 2 bases and 0 bases, with 15 bases remaining between them. Germline values: CDR1 LGHDT, CDR2 YNNKEL (reference sequence). CDR3 bases: TGTGCCAGCAGCCAAAGTGAAGCAACCTCTAGCACAGATACGCAGTATTTT. Translation: CASSQSEATSSTDTQYF.

For this clonotype: Here the CDR3 omits its conserved ending phenylalanine or tryptophan, so a read error is the likely source. This chain links TRBV12-3 or TRBV12-4 with TRBJ2-7; 9 positions match TRBD2. Trimming cost V 6 bases and J 4 bases; bases outside gene matches: 13. This CDR3 is built from 16 residues. CDR3 loop: CASSPLGLASPYEQYL. The CDR3 DNA sequence: TGTGCCAGCAGCCCACTCGGACTAGCGTCTCCTTACGAGCAGTACTTA.

In its sample, this clonotype was seen a few times. The J gene is TRBJ2-3, the V gene TRBV5-1; 12 bases fit TRBD1. The CDR3 extends over 20 amino acids. From germline, CDR1 is SGHRS and CDR2 YFSETQ. Trimming took 0 bases from V and 1 from J; bases not matched to a gene: 12. CDR3 DNA sequence: TGCGCCAGCAGCTTGGACGATAGGGGACAGGGGGCAATCGGCACAGATACGCAGTATTTT. It is translated as CASSLDDRGQGAIGTDTQYF.

This clonotype was recorded many times. This sequence joins TRBV12-3 or TRBV12-4 and TRBJ1-1; TRBD1 aligns across 8 bases. The trim removed 5 bases at V and 5 bases at J, leaving 7 bases unmatched. CDR3 length equals 14 residues. The DNA for the CDR3 is TGTGCCAGCAGTCCTGAGACAGGGGAGACTGAAGCTTTCTTT. This codes for CASSPETGETEAFF.

Comment on this clonotype: A read error may explain this, as a much larger clone is one base away. The V and J genes are TRBV7-6 and TRBJ2-2, with D maybe TRBD2 (6 bases). Germline V gives CDR1 SGHVS, CDR2 FNYEAQ. CDR3 size: 11 residues. CDR3 bases: TGTGCCAGCAGCCGGGGCGCGGGGCTGTGTTTT. This codes for CASSRGAGLCF.

In its sample, this clonotype was seen once. This may be a read error: a much more frequent sequence differs by one nucleotide. The CDR3 ends on some other residue instead of the conserved phenylalanine or tryptophan, so this is likely a read error. The genes are TRBV6-2 or TRBV6-3 and TRBJ2-4, with 7 bases matching TRBD1. CDR3 length equals 15 residues. Germline-derived CDR1 and CDR2 are MNHEY and SVGEGT. J gave up 7 bases and V 6 bases, and 12 bases lay outside the gene matches. CDR3 residues: CASSSGTAIWNIQYL. The DNA of the CDR3 is TGTGCCAGCAGCTCCGGGACAGCCATCTGGAACATTCAGTACTTA.

Here the CDR3 reads CASSVQLTESDYGYTF. CDR3 sequence (DNA): TGTGCCAGCAGCGTCCAGCTGACAGAGTCCGACTATGGCTACACCTTC. The chain is built from TRBV9 and TRBJ1-2; possible D gene TRBD1, 5 bases. The CDR3 runs 16 residues. Germline V gene lookup returns CDR1 SGDLS and CDR2 YYNGEE. Between the trimmed V and J ends, which lost 2 bases and 3 bases, there was a span of 17 bases.

This clonotype occurred once. This sequence may be a read error, since a much larger clone differs from it by one base. The chain is built from TRBV27 and TRBJ2-5; 9 positions agree with TRBD2. In germline, CDR1 is MNHEY, CDR2 SMNVEV (reference sequence). CDR3 length equals 17 residues. Trimming removed 5 bases from V and 2 bases from J; junction bases left unmatched: 12. The CDR3 here is CASSPGSLAGPQETQYF. The CDR3 region has the DNA TGTGCCAGCAGTCCCGGTTCCCTAGCGGGGCCACAAGAGACCCAGTACTTC.

This clonotype was recorded at least ten times. V and J are TRBV7-9 and TRBJ2-7, with D maybe TRBD2 (6 bases). V dropped 5 bases and J dropped 2 bases, with 13 bases sitting between them. CDR3 size: 14 residues. The germline gives CDR1 SEHNR, CDR2 FQNEAQ (reference sequence). The CDR3 is CASSPQERAYEQYF. DNA of the CDR3: TGTGCCAGCAGCCCGCAGGAGCGGGCCTACGAGCAGTACTTC. Full variable domain (remainder filled in from reference TRBV7-9 and TRBJ2-7): DTGVSQNPRHKITKRGQNVTFRCDPISEHNRLYWYRQTLGQGPEFLTYFQNEAQLEKSRLLSDRFSAERPKGSFSTLEIQRTEQGDSAMYLCASSPQERAYEQYFGPGTRLTVT.

This clonotype has a count of ten or more. This rearrangement joins TRBV24-1 to TRBJ2-2; D perhaps matches TRBD1 (5 bases). Germline loops: CDR1 KGHDR, CDR2 SFDVKD. The V end lost 5 bases, the J end lost 1 base, and 7 bases lay between the germline ends. The CDR3 runs 14 residues. As DNA, the CDR3 is TGTGCCACCAGTGTAACAGGGAACACCGGGGAGCTGTTTTTT. Residues: CATSVTGNTGELFF.

About this clonotype: It may be a read error: a sequence one base away is much more abundant. The chain uses TRBV27 and TRBJ2-3, with D uncertain. Germline CDR1 MNHEY, CDR2 SMNVEV (reference sequence). CDR3 size: 14 residues. CDR3 amino acids: CANSFFHSTDTQYF. The CDR3 nucleotides are TGTGCCAACAGTTTCTTCCACAGCACAGATACGCAGTATTTT.

This clonotype has a single count. The conserved phenylalanine or tryptophan is not found at the CDR3 terminus, so this likely reflects a read error. J is TRBJ2-7 and V is TRBV12-3 or TRBV12-4; the D gene is possibly TRBD2 (6 bases). CDR3 size: 15 residues. Trimming took off 6 bases at V and 2 bases at J, with 17 bases between the two ends. CDR3 loop: CASSPETSNAYEQYL. Here the CDR3 DNA reads TGTGCCAGCAGCCCAGAGACTAGTAACGCCTACGAGCAGTACCTC.

The genes are TRBV30 and TRBJ2-7; TRBD2 might be the D (6 bases). V gave up 5 bases and J gave up 0 bases, with 14 bases separating them. Germline loops: CDR1 GTSNPN, CDR2 SVGIG (reference sequence). The CDR3 contains 14 residues. The CDR3 nucleotides read TGTGCCTGGGGTACGGGACTCTCCTCCTACGAGCAGTACTTC. It translates to CAWGTGLSSYEQYF.

There are a few counts of this clonotype. This chain links TRBV6-5 with TRBJ1-6; no clear D. Trimming shortened V by 4 bases and J by 8 bases, and 9 bases separated the two germline ends. CDR3 size: 13 residues. Germline V gene lookup returns CDR1 MNHEY and CDR2 SVGAGI. The DNA for the CDR3 is TGTGCCAGCAGTTTCTCGGGATATTCACCCCTCCACTTT. This encodes CASSFSGYSPLHF.

This clonotype was found a few times. The chain has TRBV24-1 and TRBJ2-5; the match to TRBD1 covers 7 bases. The CDR3 totals 16 residues. CDR1 KGHDR and CDR2 SFDVKD come from the germline V gene. V gave up 4 bases and J gave up 2 bases; unmatched junction bases: 9. In DNA, the CDR3 is TGTGCCACCAGTGACCCTGACGGGACAGTACAAGAGACCCAGTACTTC. It encodes CATSDPDGTVQETQYF.

This clonotype was detected ten times or more. The V gene is TRBV10-3, the J gene TRBJ2-7; 12 positions agree with TRBD2. Germline-derived CDR1 and CDR2 are ENHRY and SYGVKD. V trimming: 7 bases; J trimming: 4 bases; junction bases outside the gene matches: 5. CDR3 size: 14 residues. The CDR3 DNA follows: TGTGCCATCACCGATGGACTAGCGGGGTACGAGCAGTACTTC. Its translation: CAITDGLAGYEQYF.

This clonotype was seen more than once but under ten times. The gene calls are TRBV12-3 or TRBV12-4 and TRBJ1-2; D call uncertain. V lost 3 bases and J 7 bases, leaving 15 bases between the germline ends. The CDR3 totals 14 residues. CDR3 amino acids: CASSFLIRDLGYTF. In DNA, the CDR3 is TGTGCCAGCAGTTTTTTGATCAGAGACCTTGGCTACACCTTC.

This clonotype was seen only a few times. This chain joins TRBV30 and TRBJ2-5; 8 bases align to TRBD2. Trimming cost V 0 bases and J 4 bases; bases outside gene matches: 7. The CDR3 is 15 amino acids. The V gene's germline CDR1 is GTSNPN and CDR2 SVGIG (reference sequence). The CDR3 nucleotides are TGTGCCTGGAGTGTAGGTAGCGGGATGGGAGAGACCCAGTACTTC. Encoded protein: CAWSVGSGMGETQYF.

V is TRBV15 and J is TRBJ1-1, with a tentative D call TRBD1 (6 bases). V was trimmed by 5 bases and J by 0 bases, leaving 13 bases between them. This CDR3 is built from 15 residues. CDR1 LNHNV and CDR2 YYDKDF come from the germline V gene (reference sequence). This CDR3 is CATSQGGSLNTEAFF. In DNA, the CDR3 is TGTGCCACCAGCCAAGGGGGATCTCTGAACACTGAAGCTTTCTTT.